The next 26 T cell receptor beta chains were all read from a single sample in a study of cytomegalovirus exposure and HLA in healthy donors. The PCR contained 60 Vbeta and 13 Jbeta primers. Method: immunoSEQ multiplex PCR; TCRdb's copy keeps in-frame clones and lacks some. The sample lists about 150,000 clones; over 70% were seen once. The sequenced sample consisted of PBMCs. The receptors here all came from a woman aged 40 to 50 in good health and CMV-seronegative.

The V gene is TRBV19, the J gene TRBJ1-1, with D uncertain. V lost 3 bases and J 5 bases, leaving 10 bases between the germline ends. There are 13 residues in the CDR3. Germline V gene lookup returns CDR1 LNHDA and CDR2 SQIVND (reference sequence). CDR3 DNA: TGTGCCAGTAGTATTACAGCTCGTACTGAAGCTTTCTTT. It yields the protein CASSITARTEAFF. The variable domain in full, completed from reference TRBV19 and TRBJ1-1, reads DGGITQSPKYLFRKEGQNVTLSCEQNLNHDAMYWYRQDPGQGLRLIYYSQIVNDFQKGDIAEGYSVSREKKESFPLTVTSAQKNPTAFYLCASSITARTEAFFGQGTRLTVV.

The chain has TRBV4-2 and TRBJ1-6; no reliable D call. Trimming shortened V by 4 bases and J by 6 bases, and 16 bases separated the two germline ends. Looked up from germline, CDR1 is LGHNA and CDR2 is YNFKEQ. CDR3 length: 16 amino acids. Here the CDR3 reads CASSPHWERRNSPLHF. CDR3 nucleotides: TGTGCCAGCAGCCCCCATTGGGAGCGCCGTAATTCACCCCTCCACTTT.

This sequence joins TRBV4-3 and TRBJ2-7; 8 bases match TRBD2. Germline V gene sequence: CDR1 LGHNA, CDR2 YSLEER. J lost 0 bases, V lost 4 bases, and 5 bases had no gene match. The CDR3 extends over 15 amino acids. The CDR3 sequence: CASSLTSGYSYEQYF. CDR3 DNA: TGCGCCAGCAGCCTAACTAGCGGCTACTCCTACGAGCAGTACTTC.

The rearrangement joins TRBV11-3 to TRBJ2-1; 7 positions agree with TRBD2. Germline values: CDR1 SGHNT, CDR2 YENEEA. The CDR3 loop spans 18 amino acids. With V trimmed by 1 base and J by 5 bases, 14 bases remained unmatched. The CDR3 reads CASSLGSLTSLVDNEQFF. The DNA for the CDR3 is TGTGCCAGCAGCTTAGGTTCTCTGACTAGCCTGGTGGACAATGAGCAGTTCTTC.

The V call is TRBV9, the J call TRBJ1-2; 7 bases are a match to TRBD1. The length of the CDR3 is 14 residues. Trimming cost V 6 bases and J 9 bases; bases outside gene matches: 14. From germline, CDR1 is SGDLS and CDR2 YYNGEE. CDR3 amino acids: CASNGGDSAWSYTF. The CDR3, as DNA: TGTGCCAGCAACGGAGGGGACAGCGCTTGGAGCTACACCTTC.

This clone was seen more than once but under ten times. The chain employs TRBV6-1 and TRBJ2-7, with TRBD2 matching 8 bases. V lost 7 bases, J lost 6 bases, and 11 bases stayed unmatched. Germline lookup yields CDR1 MNHNS and CDR2 SASEGT. The CDR3 runs to 14 residues. In nucleotides, the CDR3 is TGTGCCAGCATTTTCGGGAGGGACGGAGGCGAGCAGTACTTC. It is translated as CASIFGRDGGEQYF.

This clone was counted between two and nine times. The chain is built from TRBV28 and TRBJ1-2, with D unresolved. The CDR3 spans 12 residues. Trimming shortened V by 3 bases and J by 6 bases, and 8 bases separated the two germline ends. Per germline, CDR1 MDHEN and CDR2 SYDVKM. In DNA form, the CDR3 reads TGTGCCAGCAGTTTCGACATCAATGGCTACACCTTC. This translates into CASSFDINGYTF.

The chain is built from TRBV2 and TRBJ1-4; 7 positions match TRBD1. V trimming: 7 bases; J trimming: 5 bases; junction bases outside the gene matches: 10. This CDR3 is 15 amino acids long. CDR1 SNHLY and CDR2 FYNNEI come from the germline V gene. The CDR3 DNA sequence: TGTGCCAGCATGGGACAGTTTGGTGTGAATGAAAAACTGTTTTTT. It specifies CASMGQFGVNEKLFF. Supplemented by reference TRBV2 and TRBJ1-4, the full variable domain reads EPEVTQTPSHQVTQMGQEVILRCVPISNHLYFYWYRQILGQKVEFLVSFYNNEISEKSEIFDDQFSVERPDGSNFTLKIRSTKLEDSAMYFCASMGQFGVNEKLFFGSGTQLSVL.

This chain links TRBV7-2 with TRBJ2-7; the match to TRBD2 covers 11 bases. Trimming cost V 5 bases and J 0 bases; bases outside gene matches: 12. The CDR3 runs to 18 residues. CDR1 is SGHTA and CDR2 is FQGNSA in the germline V gene. The CDR3 bases are TGTGCCAGCAGCGTGGGGCTAGCGGGGGGCTTGAGCTCCTACGAGCAGTACTTC. This translates into CASSVGLAGGLSSYEQYF.

This sequence joins TRBV27 and TRBJ1-2, with D hard to call. This CDR3 contains 15 residues. Germline values: CDR1 MNHEY, CDR2 SMNVEV (reference sequence). V was pared by 5 bases and J by 0 bases, with 13 bases between. CDR3 protein: CASSLRISANYGYTF. For the CDR3, the DNA is TGTGCCAGCAGTCTGCGGATATCAGCTAACTATGGCTACACCTTC.

The V call is TRBV10-1, the J call TRBJ2-7; D remains unclear. In germline, CDR1 is WNHNN, CDR2 SYGVQD (reference sequence). Between the trimmed V and J ends, which lost 2 bases and 4 bases, there was a span of 6 bases. The CDR3 is made up of 12 amino acids. In DNA, the CDR3 is TGCGCCAGCAGTGAGAATCGGTACGAGCAGTACTTC. Amino acid sequence: CASSENRYEQYF.

The gene calls are TRBV4-2 and TRBJ1-1; D is undetermined. Germline V lookup: CDR1 LGHNA, CDR2 YNFKEQ. CDR3 length: 14 residues. V lost 1 base to trimming and J lost 2 bases, with 8 bases between them. CDR3 DNA: TGTGCCAGCAGCCAAGTCGGGGATAACACTGAAGCTTTCTTT. It specifies CASSQVGDNTEAFF.

This clone came up a few times. The chain has TRBV9 and TRBJ1-2, with D unclear. Per germline, CDR1 SGDLS and CDR2 YYNGEE. The V gene lost 4 bases and the J gene lost 2 bases, with 9 bases spanning the gap. The CDR3 covers 13 residues. CDR3 amino acids: CASSSADNYGYTF. CDR3 DNA: TGTGCCAGCAGCTCAGCGGACAACTATGGCTACACCTTC.

In this sample, this clone turned up a few times. The V call is TRBV7-2, the J call TRBJ2-2; D is unclear. CDR3 length equals 14 residues. Germline CDR1 is SGHTA and CDR2 is FQGNSA. Deletions cut 5 bases from V and 3 bases from J, with 10 bases between. Here the CDR3 DNA reads TGTGCCAGCAGCCTACAGATCCACACCGGGGAGCTGTTTTTT. Translating gives CASSLQIHTGELFF.

The CDR3 nucleotides read TGCGCCAGCAGCCTGAATCAACCTGCGGTGGAAAAACTGTTTTTT. The encoded protein is CASSLNQPAVEKLFF. The V gene is TRBV5-1, the J gene TRBJ1-4; D not resolved. CDR1 is SGHRS and CDR2 is YFSETQ in the germline V gene. Trimming took off 4 bases at V and 8 bases at J, with 18 bases between the two ends. The CDR3 covers 15 residues.

The chain couples TRBV4-3 to TRBJ2-3; perhaps TRBD1 as D (6 bases). V lost 4 bases and J lost 1, with 18 bases in between. CDR1 LGHNA and CDR2 YSLEER come from the germline V gene. This CDR3 has 17 residues. The CDR3 loop reads CASSLSIRGAGTDTQYF. DNA of the CDR3: TGCGCCAGCAGCCTATCGATCAGGGGCGCGGGCACAGATACGCAGTATTTT.

V usage is TRBV7-3 and J usage is TRBJ1-5, with no clear D. The CDR3 covers 16 residues. V was cut by 2 bases and J by 0 bases, with 11 bases left in between. CDR1 is SGHTA and CDR2 is FQGTGA in the germline V gene. The CDR3 spells CASSLLPGYSNQPQHF. The CDR3 DNA reads as TGTGCCAGCAGCTTATTGCCAGGATATAGCAATCAGCCCCAGCATTTT.

The V call is TRBV5-4, the J call TRBJ1-1, with 8 nucleotides matching TRBD1. The CDR3 sequence is 15 residues long. The ends lost 1 base at V and 5 bases at J; junction bases unmatched: 7. Germline V lookup: CDR1 SGHNT, CDR2 YYREEE (reference sequence). CDR3 DNA sequence: TGTGCCAGCAGCTTGTTCGCCAGGGGGCTTACTGAAGCTTTCTTT. Protein sequence: CASSLFARGLTEAFF.

CDR3 loop: CASTGRGVYEQYF. As DNA, the CDR3 is TGTGCCAGCACCGGACGGGGGGTCTACGAGCAGTACTTC. This sequence joins TRBV6-1 and TRBJ2-7, with 7 bases lining up with TRBD2. CDR1 and CDR2 from the germline V gene are MNHNS and SASEGT. The junction had 6 bases not matched to a gene; V was cut back by 7 bases and J by 3 bases. The CDR3 has 13 amino acids.

This clone was found once. CDR3 in DNA: TGTGCCAGCAGTTTACACTTAGCCCCCTACGAGCAGTACTTC. Residues: CASSLHLAPYEQYF. This sequence joins TRBV27 and TRBJ2-7; D unresolved. Trimming removed 2 bases at V and 2 bases at J, with 10 bases between. The CDR3 totals 14 residues. The germline V gene encodes CDR1 MNHEY and CDR2 SMNVEV (reference sequence).

The chain carries TRBV29-1 and TRBJ2-3; 7 nucleotides match TRBD2. Germline loops: CDR1 SQVTM, CDR2 ANQGSEA. The CDR3 loop spans 15 amino acids. V dropped 4 bases and J dropped 3; count of bases not matched to a gene: 10. CDR3 sequence reads: CSVAIQRGRTDTQYF. CDR3 sequence (DNA): TGCAGCGTTGCAATTCAGCGGGGAAGGACAGATACGCAGTATTTT.

J is TRBJ2-5 and V is TRBV7-6; 7 bases align to TRBD1. CDR3 length equals 14 residues. V trimming: 5 bases; J trimming: 5 bases; junction bases outside the gene matches: 8. Germline V CDR1 and CDR2: SGHVS, FNYEAQ. The CDR3 DNA is TGTGCCAGCAGCCCGGGACAGAGGGTGGAGACCCAGTACTTC. Translation gives CASSPGQRVETQYF.

V usage is TRBV7-3 and J usage is TRBJ1-1, with 11 bases fitting TRBD1. The CDR3 covers 17 residues. The germline V gene encodes CDR1 SGHTA and CDR2 FQGTGA. Losses at the gene ends were 5 bases for V and 4 bases for J; bases not matched to a gene: 12. CDR3 coding DNA: TGTGCCAGCAGCCCTAAAAGCCTCGGACAGGGGGCCACTGAAGCTTTCTTT. It codes for CASSPKSLGQGATEAFF.

This chain links TRBV30 with TRBJ1-1; D not resolved. Germline CDR1 reads GTSNPN; CDR2 reads SVGIG (reference sequence). This CDR3 spans 13 amino acids. Trimming took off 4 bases at V and 2 bases at J, with 11 bases between the two ends. The CDR3 loop is CAWKITENTEAFF. As DNA, the CDR3 is TGTGCCTGGAAGATCACAGAAAACACTGAAGCTTTCTTT.

The rearrangement links TRBV11-1 to TRBJ1-1; D ambiguous. The CDR3 is 12 amino acids. The V end lost 2 bases, the J end lost 4 bases, and 5 bases lay between the germline ends. Germline V CDR1 and CDR2: SGHAT, FQDESV (reference sequence). CDR3 sequence reads: CASSLYGTEAFF. The CDR3 nucleotides are TGTGCCAGCAGCTTATACGGCACTGAAGCTTTCTTT.

This clone was observed a few times. V and J are TRBV4-1 and TRBJ1-1; the match to TRBD1 covers 7 bases. The CDR3 extends over 13 amino acids. V trimming: 4 bases; J trimming: 3 bases; junction bases outside the gene matches: 2. Germline V gene data show CDR1 as MGHRA and CDR2 as YSYEKL. The chain's CDR3 is CASSRDRDTEAFF. Written as DNA, the CDR3 is TGCGCCAGCAGCCGCGACAGGGACACTGAAGCTTTCTTT.